Listed below are T cell receptor beta chains from one sample, sequenced in a study of cytomegalovirus exposure and HLA in healthy donors. The repertoire was sequenced with immunoSEQ multiplex PCR; TCRdb's copy has only in-frame clones and lacks some. In the table there are 100,000 to 150,000 clones, less than 75% of which are singletons. Source material: PBMCs. Every receptor here comes from a woman in her thirties or forties in good health and CMV-seropositive. The CDR3 runs from the conserved cysteine through the conserved F or W. Each record gives: CDR3 protein, CDR3 DNA, V gene, J gene, clone size, D gene. The D gene is left open where the match is weak. Clone size is not always given. Where it is, it says once, few, many or a class for expanded clones.

CAWQGSAEKLFF	TGTGCCTGGCAGGGGTCGGCTGAAAAACTGTTTTTT	TRBV30	TRBJ1-4	-	-
CASSGWDSTNQPQHF	TGTGCCAGCAGTGGGTGGGACAGCACCAATCAGCCCCAGCATTTT	TRBV6-1	TRBJ1-5	-	TRBD1
CASSPSGGPRTSYNEQFF	TGTGCCAGCAGCCCAAGCGGGGGGCCGAGAACGTCCTACAATGAGCAGTTCTTC	TRBV7-2	TRBJ2-1	-	TRBD2
CASSFGTEQGYTF	TGTGCCAGCAGCTTCGGGACAGAGCAAGGCTACACCTTC	TRBV7-2	TRBJ1-2	-	TRBD1
CAARDRWDEQYF	TGTGCCGCCCGGGACAGGTGGGACGAGCAGTACTTC	TRBV5-6	TRBJ2-7	few	TRBD1
CASSLGGDYNEQFF	TGTGCCAGCAGCTTAGGCGGAGACTACAATGAGCAGTTCTTC	TRBV7-6	TRBJ2-1	-	-
CASRSSGTSADTQYF	TGTGCCAGCAGGTCCTCCGGGACTAGCGCAGATACGCAGTATTTT	TRBV7-2	TRBJ2-3	-	TRBD2
CASSQNLVTDTQYF	TGTGCCAGCAGCCAAAATCTAGTGACAGATACGCAGTATTTT	TRBV14	TRBJ2-3	-	-
CASSQAPSGQRAASYEQYF	TGCGCCAGCAGCCAAGCCCCATCGGGTCAGCGCGCGGCATCCTACGAGCAGTACTTC	TRBV4-3	TRBJ2-7	-	-
CAWTNSGYSPLHF	TGTGCCTGGACTAACAGCGGGTACTCACCCCTCCACTTT	TRBV30	TRBJ1-6	-	-
CASSLEASGGRETQYF	TGTGCCAGCAGCTTGGAGGCTAGCGGGGGGCGGGAGACCCAGTACTTC	TRBV5-4	TRBJ2-5	-	TRBD2
CASSSRRGTTGGEQFF	TGTGCCAGCAGCTCCCGTCGGGGTACCACGGGCGGCGAGCAGTTCTTC	TRBV5-8	TRBJ2-1	-	-
CAWSRTPVGIGAEAQYF	TGTGCCTGGAGTAGAACCCCCGTGGGAATTGGGGCAGAGGCCCAGTACTTC	TRBV30	TRBJ2-5	-	-
CASSHKTGPGNTIYF	TGTGCCAGCAGCCACAAAACAGGACCCGGAAACACCATATATTTT	TRBV5-6	TRBJ1-3	once	-
CASSLVTGPLNEKLFF	TGTGCCAGCAGCTTAGTTACAGGGCCGCTTAATGAAAAACTGTTTTTT	TRBV11-2	TRBJ1-4	once	-
CASSVNRGSSGANVLTF	TGTGCCAGCAGCGTTAACAGGGGGAGCTCTGGGGCCAACGTCCTGACTTTC	TRBV25-1	TRBJ2-6	-	TRBD1
CASSFSDTLAKNIQYF	TGTGCCAGCAGTTTTTCAGACACGCTAGCCAAAAACATTCAGTACTTC	TRBV27	TRBJ2-4	-	-
CASSLDRGFGFAEAFF	TGTGCCAGCTCACTTGACAGGGGTTTTGGGTTCGCTGAAGCTTTCTTT	TRBV18	TRBJ1-1	-	TRBD1
CASALAGGPMGEQFF	TGTGCTAGTGCACTAGCGGGAGGGCCAATGGGTGAGCAGTTCTTC	TRBV12-5	TRBJ2-1	-	TRBD2
CASSERGSKNSPLHF	TGTGCCAGCAGTGAAAGGGGGTCCAAAAATTCACCCCTCCACTTT	TRBV6-1	TRBJ1-6	-	-
CATSRRTAGNTIYF	TGTGCCACCAGCAGGCGGACTGCCGGAAACACCATATATTTT	TRBV15	TRBJ1-3	-	-
CASSSRWVAGAEEQFF	TGTGCCAGCAGCTCTAGATGGGTAGCGGGAGCGGAAGAGCAGTTCTTC	TRBV7-2	TRBJ2-1	-	TRBD2
CASSSGVAYEQYF	TGTGCCAGCAGCTCGGGGGTTGCCTACGAGCAGTACTTC	TRBV7-9	TRBJ2-7	-	-
CASSPKRVTNQPQHF	TGTGCCAGCTCACCAAAACGGGTTACCAATCAGCCCCAGCATTTT	TRBV18	TRBJ1-5	-	-
CASRSLAPTDTQYF	TGTGCCAGCAGGTCCCTAGCCCCCACAGATACGCAGTATTTT	TRBV27	TRBJ2-3	few	-
CASSLGSNNSPLHF	TGTGCCAGCAGCTTAGGATCTAATAATTCACCCCTTCACTTT	TRBV7-6	TRBJ1-6	-	-
CATSSSGTGVCEQYF	TGTGCCACCAGCAGCTCCGGGACAGGGGTTTGTGAGCAGTACTTC	TRBV15	TRBJ2-7	-	TRBD1
CASSSGAGGIRADTQYF	TGTGCCAGCAGCTCTGGGGCGGGGGGCATAAGGGCAGATACGCAGTATTTT	TRBV7-9	TRBJ2-3	-	TRBD2
CAWSEQRDTQYF	TGTGCCTGGAGTGAGCAGCGGGATACGCAGTATTTT	TRBV30	TRBJ2-3	-	-
CATSRGQTSGNQPQHF	TGTGCCACCAGCAGGGGACAGACAAGTGGCAATCAGCCCCAGCATTTT	TRBV15	TRBJ1-5	-	TRBD1
CAISIDRDQPQHF	TGTGCCATCAGTATCGACAGGGATCAGCCCCAGCATTTT	TRBV10-3	TRBJ1-5	-	TRBD1
CASSLAGQILNTNTGELFF	TGTGCCAGCAGCTTAGCGGGACAGATCTTAAATACGAACACCGGGGAGCTGTTTTTT	TRBV7-6	TRBJ2-2	-	TRBD1
CASSPLGDHSGGYTF	TGTGCCAGCTCACCACTCGGGGATCACAGCGGTGGCTACACCTTC	TRBV18	TRBJ1-2	-	-
CASITPQGGMNTEAFF	TGTGCCAGCATTACACCCCAGGGGGGAATGAACACTGAAGCTTTCTTT	TRBV28	TRBJ1-1	-	TRBD1
CASSTTATNYGYTF	TGTGCCAGCAGTACGACAGCAACTAACTATGGCTACACCTTC	TRBV28	TRBJ1-2	-	-
CASSPFAADNTGELFF	TGTGCCAGCTCACCATTTGCGGCTGATAACACCGGGGAGCTGTTTTTT	TRBV18	TRBJ2-2	-	-
CSVEDRGGNYGYTF	TGCAGCGTTGAAGATCGCGGGGGTAACTATGGCTACACCTTC	TRBV29-1	TRBJ1-2	-	-
CASSKGNPLGTNYEQYF	TGTGCCAGCAGCAAAGGGAACCCGTTAGGAACTAACTACGAGCAGTACTTC	TRBV21-1	TRBJ2-7	-	-
CASSHPGRDQPQHF	TGCGCCAGCAGCCACCCTGGGAGGGATCAGCCCCAGCATTTT	TRBV4-3	TRBJ1-5	-	-
CASSFTGYEQYF	TGTGCCAGCAGCTTCACGGGCTACGAGCAGTACTTC	TRBV7-9	TRBJ2-7	-	-
CASSFTTVNTEAFF	TGTGCCAGCAGCTTCACGACAGTGAACACTGAAGCTTTCTTT	TRBV7-9	TRBJ1-1	-	-
CASSYSGDSNHGYTF	TGTGCCAGCAGTTACTCAGGGGACAGTAACCATGGCTACACCTTC	TRBV6-5	TRBJ1-2	-	TRBD1
CASSPRGSGSLRYNEQFF	TGTGCCAGCAGTCCGAGGGGTAGCGGGAGCTTAAGATACAATGAGCAGTTCTTC	TRBV21-1	TRBJ2-1	-	-
CASSATPGYNEQFF	TGTGCCAGCAGCGCGACCCCGGGATACAATGAGCAGTTCTTC	TRBV6-5	TRBJ2-1	-	-
CASSQGTSGGQNEQFF	TGCGCCAGCAGCCAGGGGACTAGCGGGGGGCAAAATGAGCAGTTCTTC	TRBV4-3	TRBJ2-1	few	TRBD2
CASSRTSGSYEQYF	TGTGCCAGCAGTCGGACTAGCGGCTCCTACGAGCAGTACTTC	TRBV6-5	TRBJ2-7	once	TRBD2
CSVGLSYEQYF	TGCAGCGTTGGACTTTCCTACGAGCAGTACTTC	TRBV29-1	TRBJ2-7	-	-
CASSPTGSTDTQYF	TGTGCTAGCAGCCCCACCGGGAGCACAGATACGCAGTATTTT	TRBV7-7	TRBJ2-3	-	-
CASSLWERNGELFF	TGTGCCAGCAGTTTATGGGAGCGTAACGGGGAGCTGTTTTTT	TRBV28	TRBJ2-2	-	-
CASSLDSRREKLFF	TGTGCCAGCAGTTTGGACAGTAGGAGGGAAAAACTGTTTTTT	TRBV6-1	TRBJ1-4	-	-
CASSPTGVSNQPQHF	TGTGCCAGCTCACCGACAGGGGTTAGCAATCAGCCCCAGCATTTT	TRBV18	TRBJ1-5	-	TRBD1
CASSAGLAGGTGELFF	TGTGCCAGCAGTGCGGGACTAGCGGGGGGCACCGGGGAGCTGTTTTTT	TRBV2	TRBJ2-2	-	TRBD2
CASSSNFGYTF	TGTGCCAGCAGTTCCAACTTCGGCTACACCTTC	TRBV28	TRBJ1-2	-	-
CASGSLGLAGGPDTQYF	TGTGCCAGCGGATCCCTGGGACTAGCGGGAGGGCCAGATACGCAGTATTTT	TRBV7-2	TRBJ2-3	few	TRBD2
CASTRLGQGGETQYF	TGTGCCAGCACACGACTGGGACAGGGTGGAGAGACCCAGTACTTC	TRBV27	TRBJ2-5	-	TRBD1
CSVGRDRGTEAFF	TGCAGCGTTGGCCGGGACAGGGGTACTGAAGCTTTCTTT	TRBV29-1	TRBJ1-1	once	TRBD1
CASSRDRDPTPPLHF	TGCGCCAGCAGCCGGGACAGGGACCCCACTCCACCCCTCCACTTT	TRBV4-1	TRBJ1-6	few	TRBD1